This T cell receptor (beta chain) was identified in a study of T cells in Graves' hyperthyroidism and ophthalmopathy. Study-wide context: Pretreatment peripheral blood was obtained at initial diagnosis.

TCR beta CDR3 region amplification was performed from RNA transcripts. Using the HTBI primer set, a first-round RT-PCR was run on the TCR CDR3. From the multiplex PCR reads, TCRdb called clonotypes with MiXCR, one entry per CDR3 protein. The data contain hundreds of thousands of distinct CDR3 sequences, about 15% of them singletons. This CDR3 is built from 14 residues. Germline CDR1 reads SGHTA; CDR2 reads FQGNSA. V lost 3 bases to trimming and J lost 3 bases; unmatched junction nucleotides: 3. Findings and caveats of the study: Ophthalmopathy was distinguished from stable hyperthyroidism by 13 V-J signatures. It was a median about seven months before onset that the model predicted ophthalmopathy. Most thyroid clonotypes expanded above 0.001 were also detected in blood.

Many counts were recorded for this clonotype. Antigen specificity is unknown. Sequenced input: blood. The genes are TRBV7-2 and TRBJ2-5; 8 bases match TRBD1. The clonotype comes from a woman younger than 30 with Graves' hyperthyroidism. CDR3 in amino acids: CASSLTGEEETQYF. CDR3 nucleotide sequence: TGTGCCAGCAGCTTGACAGGGGAAGAAGAGACCCAGTACTTC.